This T cell receptor beta chain is drawn from a study of response to subunit inactivated influenza vaccine. Study-wide points: It was the authors' suggestion that each seasonal influenza vaccination recruits few new T cells.

CDR1 and CDR2 from the germline V gene are LNHNV and YYDKDF (reference sequence). The V gene end was trimmed by 1 base and the J gene end by 5 bases; junction bases not matched to a gene: 5. The length of the CDR3 is 15 residues. TCRdb reanalysed the RT-PCR reads using MiXCR and keeps one entry per CDR3 protein. The sample holds a few hundred thousand distinct CDR3 sequences; more than 10% are singletons and the top ten take more than 7%. As to this clonotype: Its matching antigen is unknown.

The TCR comes from a man between 45 and 60 years old who received an inactivated influenza vaccine. The source material was non-naive T cells sorted from PBMCs, sampled roughly 2 weeks before vaccination. The chain links TRBV15 to TRBJ2-3; 8 nucleotides agree with TRBD2. CDR3 sequence (DNA): TGTGCCACCAGCAGAGGACGGGAGGGCCAAGATACGCAGTATTTT. Encoded protein: CATSRGREGQDTQYF.